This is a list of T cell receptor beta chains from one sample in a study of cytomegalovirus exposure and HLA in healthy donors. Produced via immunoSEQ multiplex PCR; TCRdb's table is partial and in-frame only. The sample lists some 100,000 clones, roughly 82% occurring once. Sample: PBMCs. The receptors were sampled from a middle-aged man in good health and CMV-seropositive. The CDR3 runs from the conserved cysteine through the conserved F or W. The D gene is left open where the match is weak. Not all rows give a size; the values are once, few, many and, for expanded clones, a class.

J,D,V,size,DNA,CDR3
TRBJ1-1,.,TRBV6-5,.,TGTGCCAGCAGTTACTCCAGGGAAAGGACTGAAGCTTTCTTT,CASSYSRERTEAFF
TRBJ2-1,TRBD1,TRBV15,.,TGTGCCACCAGCAGGGCCGGGACAGGATACAATGAGCAGTTCTTC,CATSRAGTGYNEQFF
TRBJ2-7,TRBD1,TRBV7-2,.,TGTGCCAGCAGCTTAAGATCGGGACAGGGTATCTACGAGCAGTACTTC,CASSLRSGQGIYEQYF
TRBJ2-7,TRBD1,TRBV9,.,TGTGCCAGCAGCGTAACAGACAGGGAAAGATCCTACGAGCAGTACTTC,CASSVTDRERSYEQYF
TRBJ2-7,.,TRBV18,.,TGTGCCAGCTCCCCAGATTTCAGGGATTCCTACGAGCAGTACTTC,CASSPDFRDSYEQYF
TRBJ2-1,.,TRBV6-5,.,TGTGCCAGCAGCCTACTGACAGACGCTACCCAGTTCTTC,CASSLLTDATQFF
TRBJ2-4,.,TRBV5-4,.,TGTGCCAGCAGCTTGGACAGGGCCAACATTCAGTACTTC,CASSLDRANIQYF
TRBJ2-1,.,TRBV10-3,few,TGTGCCATCAGTGCCGGACAGCACCATGAGCAGTTCTTC,CAISAGQHHEQFF
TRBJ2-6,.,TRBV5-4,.,TGTGCCAGCAGCTTGTTATCGAGTCCCTCTGGGGCCAACGTCCTGACTTTC,CASSLLSSPSGANVLTF
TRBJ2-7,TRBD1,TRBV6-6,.,TGTGCCAGCGGTACAGGGGGCCGTGACTCCTACGAGCAGTACTTC,CASGTGGRDSYEQYF
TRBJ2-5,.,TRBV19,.,TGTGCCAGTAGTCCCCTGGCCATCCAAGAGACCCAGTACTTC,CASSPLAIQETQYF
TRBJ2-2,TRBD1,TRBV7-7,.,TGTGCTAGCAGCAGGGACAGCGCGAACACCGGGGAGCTGTTTTTT,CASSRDSANTGELFF
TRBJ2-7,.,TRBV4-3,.,TGCGCCAGCAGCCAAGATCGACAGGTTCCCTACGAGCAGTACTTC,CASSQDRQVPYEQYF
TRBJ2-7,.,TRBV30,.,TGTGCCTGGGACCGGCCAGGGTTGATGTCCGAGCAGTACTTC,CAWDRPGLMSEQYF
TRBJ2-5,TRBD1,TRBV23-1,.,TGCGCCAGCAGTCCTCCCTCCCGGGACAGGGGTAATCTTACCCCTAAAGAGACCCAGTACTTC,CASSPPSRDRGNLTPKETQYF
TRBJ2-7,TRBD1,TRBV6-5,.,TGTGCCAGCAGTTCGGACAGGGGGCCGGGCGAGCAGTACTTC,CASSSDRGPGEQYF
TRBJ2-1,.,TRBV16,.,TGTGCCAGCAGCCAATCAGTTTCAGGATTTGAGCAGTTCTTC,CASSQSVSGFEQFF
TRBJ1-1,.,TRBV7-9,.,TGTGCCAGCAGCTCAGGGTTCTCTGAAGCTTTCTTT,CASSSGFSEAFF
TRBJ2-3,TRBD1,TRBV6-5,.,TGTGCCAGCAGTCAAGGCAGGGGGGATACGCAGTATTTT,CASSQGRGDTQYF
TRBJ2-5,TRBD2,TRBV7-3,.,TGTGCCAGCAGCTTAATGGCGGCGGGGGGAGAGACCCAGTACTTC,CASSLMAAGGETQYF
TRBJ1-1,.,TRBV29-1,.,TGCAGCGCCTTTCGGGGGAGGGCGGAAGCTTTCTTT,CSAFRGRAEAFF
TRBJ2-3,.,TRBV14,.,TGTGCCAGCAGCCAATCACTAGCCGGTACGCAGTATTTT,CASSQSLAGTQYF
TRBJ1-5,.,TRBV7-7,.,TGTGCTAGCAGCTTAGTCGACAGGAGGAGCAATCAGCCCCAGCATTTT,CASSLVDRRSNQPQHF
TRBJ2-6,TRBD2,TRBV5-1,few,TGCGCCAGCAGCTTGGCCTGGACTAGCGGGCGCTCTGGGGCCAACGTCCTGACTTTC,CASSLAWTSGRSGANVLTF
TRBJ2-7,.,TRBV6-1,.,TGTGCCAGCAGTCACGGTGTTGGGGGCGACGAGCAGTACTTC,CASSHGVGGDEQYF
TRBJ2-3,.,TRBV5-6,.,TGTGCCAGCAGCTCAGGACTGCGCTTTGATACGCAGTATTTT,CASSSGLRFDTQYF
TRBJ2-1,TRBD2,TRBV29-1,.,TGCAGCGCCTTACTAGCGGCCACCTCCTACAATGAGCAGTTCTTC,CSALLAATSYNEQFF
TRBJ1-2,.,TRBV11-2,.,TGTGCCAGCAGCCCTAGTGCGGGGCTCGGCTACACCTTC,CASSPSAGLGYTF
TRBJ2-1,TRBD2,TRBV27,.,TGTGCCAGCAGTTTGGGGTACGGGGGGGGCCATGAGCAGTTCTTC,CASSLGYGGGHEQFF
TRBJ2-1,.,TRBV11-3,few,TGTGCCAGCAGCTTACAGGGCGATGAGCAGTTCTTC,CASSLQGDEQFF
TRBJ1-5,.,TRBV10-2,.,TGCGCCAGCAGTGAAATACTTACAGGATTGCGCAATCAGCCCCAGCATTTT,CASSEILTGLRNQPQHF
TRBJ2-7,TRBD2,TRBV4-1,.,TGCGCCAGCAGCCAGCCCACTAGCGGGGGCTCCTACGAGCAGTACTTC,CASSQPTSGGSYEQYF
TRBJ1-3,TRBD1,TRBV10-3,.,TGTGCCATCAGCCCCGGGACAGGGGATAGTGGAAACACCATATATTTT,CAISPGTGDSGNTIYF
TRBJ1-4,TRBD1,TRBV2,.,TGTGCCGGAAGGACAGGAAATGAAAAACTGTTTTTT,CAGRTGNEKLFF
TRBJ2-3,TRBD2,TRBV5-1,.,TGCGCCAGCAGCTTGGACTTTTGGGGGGGTGCAACAGATACGCAGTATTTT,CASSLDFWGGATDTQYF
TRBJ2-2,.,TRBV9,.,TGTGCCAGCAGCGCCCTAGGAGGGTTCGCCGGGGAGCTGTTTTTT,CASSALGGFAGELFF
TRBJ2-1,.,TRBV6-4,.,TGTGCCAGCAGTGACTCGGGAGTGCGCTCCTACAATGAGCAGTTCTTC,CASSDSGVRSYNEQFF
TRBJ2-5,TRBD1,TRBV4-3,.,TGCGCCAGCAGCCAAGGACAGGGGGCTTTCGAGACCCAGTACTTC,CASSQGQGAFETQYF
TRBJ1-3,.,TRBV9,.,TGTGCCAGCAGCGTAGCTACAAGTGGGAGCTCTGGAAACACCATATATTTT,CASSVATSGSSGNTIYF
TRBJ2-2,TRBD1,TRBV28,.,TGTGCCAGCAGACCGACAGGGTCTGTCACCGGGGAGCTGTTTTTT,CASRPTGSVTGELFF
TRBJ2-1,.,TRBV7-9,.,TGTGCCAGCAGCCCTTACAATGAGCAGTTCTTC,CASSPYNEQFF
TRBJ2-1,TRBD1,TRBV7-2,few,TGTGCCAGCAGGAACAAGACAGGGAGCTCCTACAATGAGCAGTTCTTC,CASRNKTGSSYNEQFF
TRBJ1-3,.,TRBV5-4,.,TGTGCCAGCAGCTACTGGGAGCCCTCTGGAAACACCATATATTTT,CASSYWEPSGNTIYF
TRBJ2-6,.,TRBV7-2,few,TGTGCCAGCAGCCCAGTGCCTCCCAGCTCTGGGGCCAACGGCCTGACTTTC,CASSPVPPSSGANGLTF
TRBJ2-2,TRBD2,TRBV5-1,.,TGCGCCAGCAGCCTGACTAGCGGGAACACCGGGGAGCTGTTTTTT,CASSLTSGNTGELFF
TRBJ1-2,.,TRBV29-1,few,TGCAGCGTTGGCAAAGGGGGTGGCTACACCTTC,CSVGKGGGYTF
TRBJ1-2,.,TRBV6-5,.,TGTGCCAGCAGTTCAGGGGTCAGGGGCTATGGCTACACCTTC,CASSSGVRGYGYTF
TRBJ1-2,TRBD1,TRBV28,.,TGTGCCAGCAGTTTAGTAGGGGGCTTAGAGTATGGCTACACCTTC,CASSLVGGLEYGYTF
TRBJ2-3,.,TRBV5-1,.,TGCGCCAGCTCAAGCGGGTCTTTGCTCGCAGATACGCAGTATTTT,CASSSGSLLADTQYF
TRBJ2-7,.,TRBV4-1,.,TGCGCCAGCAGCCAAAAGGATCAGGAGGCAGAGGGGACATACGAGCAGTACTTC,CASSQKDQEAEGTYEQYF
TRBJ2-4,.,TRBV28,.,TGTGCCAGCAGTTTAACAGGGTGGAACATTCAGTACTTC,CASSLTGWNIQYF